This T cell receptor beta chain derives from a study of patients and donors after allogeneic stem cell transplantation. Looked up from germline, CDR1 is MGHRA and CDR2 is YSYEKL. CDR3 length equals 14 residues. Trimming cost V 0 bases and J 8 bases, with 10 bases left between them. TCRdb redid the calling of the RT-PCR reads with MiXCR, one entry per CDR3 protein. The sample holds a few hundred thousand distinct CDR3 sequences, 38% seen once. The chain links TRBV4-1 to TRBJ1-4; D may be TRBD1 (5 bases). Sequences were obtained from blood, either unsorted or a sorted T cell fraction (not recorded which). This clonotype originated in a human donor who was either an allogeneic HSCT recipient or a stem cell or donor lymphocyte infusion donor (not recorded which). It is not recorded whose cells these are; they may come from a transplant donor. The CDR3 region is CASSQEGGSEKLFF. DNA for the CDR3: TGCGCCAGCAGCCAAGAGGGGGGGTCGGAAAAACTGTTTTTT.